The clone carrying this T cell receptor beta chain has a handful of counts. This sample was taken from a study of blood T cell repertoires in COVID-19. About the research overall: There were acute and convalescent COVID-19 samples, and they came from the United States, Italy and Spain. T cells, B-cell-depleted T cells, or PBMCs provided the cDNA or gDNA that served as material.

Profiled with immunoSEQ multiplex PCR; TCRdb holds only in-frame clones, not every one. The sample holds a few hundred thousand clones, about 91% seen once. Looked up from germline, CDR1 is SGHTS and CDR2 is YDEGEE. V lost 5 bases to trimming and J lost 11 bases, with 19 bases between them. This CDR3 region has 13 residues. The gene calls are TRBV5-8 and TRBJ1-1; no clear D. The sample was peripheral blood. This TCR was sampled from a person between 18 and 35 years old with COVID-19, enrolled during active disease. CDR3 bases: TGTGCCAGCAGATCGGGTTTAAGAATGGAGGCTTTCTTT. Encoded protein: CASRSGLRMEAFF.